The rows below give T cell receptor beta chains drawn from one sample of a study of blood T cell repertoires in COVID-19. Libraries were prepared by immunoSEQ multiplex PCR; TCRdb keeps only in-frame clonotypes and omits some of them. The repertoire holds 250,000 to 400,000 clones, about 85% seen once, with around 2% in the top ten. Source material: PBMCs or T cells enriched from blood (not recorded which). Every receptor here comes from a woman aged 30 to 39 who had been exposed to COVID-19. CDR3s include the opening cysteine and the closing phenylalanine or tryptophan. Each record gives: J gene, clone size, V gene, D gene, CDR3 protein, CDR3 DNA. A D gene is named only where the DNA matches it firmly. Clone sizes are given selectively: once, few, many, or a class where the clone is expanded.

TRBJ2-7 - TRBV5-6 - CASSLSGQSSSEQYF TGTGCCAGCAGCTTGTCTGGCCAGTCCTCCTCGGAGCAGTACTTC
TRBJ1-5 few TRBV10-3 - CAIAQGSNQPQHF TGTGCCATCGCACAGGGAAGCAATCAGCCCCAGCATTTT
TRBJ2-3 - TRBV10-3 TRBD2 CAISPLAGGSDTQYF TGTGCCATCAGTCCCCTAGCGGGGGGGTCAGATACGCAGTATTTT
TRBJ1-1 - TRBV11-3 TRBD1 CASSPGQGHTEAFF TGTGCCAGCAGCCCAGGACAGGGCCACACTGAAGCTTTCTTT
TRBJ2-6 - TRBV7-2 - CASSPWGVTGANVLTF TGTGCCAGCTCACCTTGGGGGGTAACTGGGGCCAACGTCCTGACTTTC
TRBJ1-5 - TRBV7-2 - CASSLVGRVGDQPQHF TGTGCCAGCAGCTTAGTAGGCAGGGTTGGGGATCAGCCCCAGCATTTT
TRBJ2-7 once TRBV11-2 TRBD1 CASGGQGAYEQYF TGTGCCAGCGGAGGACAGGGGGCCTACGAGCAGTACTTC
TRBJ1-3 - TRBV29-1 - CSVLWFGNTIYF TGCAGCGTACTCTGGTTCGGAAACACCATATATTTT
TRBJ2-3 - TRBV24-1 TRBD1 CATSDQGQGWSTDTQYF TGTGCCACCAGTGACCAGGGACAGGGCTGGAGCACAGATACGCAGTATTTT
TRBJ2-7 - TRBV7-8 TRBD2 CASSPRTSGRNPLSGEQYF TGTGCCAGCAGCCCTAGGACTAGCGGGAGAAACCCTCTATCGGGCGAGCAGTACTTC
TRBJ2-2 - TRBV18 - CASSAGTRGIGELFF TGTGCCAGCTCAGCCGGGACAAGAGGTATCGGGGAGCTGTTTTTT
TRBJ2-3 - TRBV5-6 - CASTPPLGPDTQYF TGTGCCAGCACCCCTCCTTTGGGGCCAGATACGCAGTATTTT
TRBJ2-5 once TRBV6-2/TRBV6-3 TRBD2 CASSLAGGLVETQYF TGTGCCAGCAGTTTAGCGGGGGGGCTTGTGGAGACCCAGTACTTC
TRBJ1-4 - TRBV2 TRBD1 CASTLDRPDEKLFF TGTGCCAGCACCCTGGACAGGCCCGATGAAAAACTGTTTTTT
TRBJ1-5 - TRBV24-1 TRBD1 CATSEGGQGATSNQPQHF TGTGCCACCAGTGAGGGTGGACAGGGGGCAACGAGCAATCAGCCCCAGCATTTT
TRBJ2-1 - TRBV6-5 TRBD2 CATKTSGSINNEQFF TGTGCCACCAAAACTAGCGGGAGTATCAACAATGAGCAGTTCTTC
TRBJ1-1 - TRBV4-3 TRBD1 CASSRDSNTEAFF TGCGCCAGCAGCCGGGACAGTAACACTGAAGCTTTCTTT
TRBJ1-2 - TRBV28 - CASSLAPGNYGYTF TGTGCCAGCAGTTTAGCCCCAGGGAATTATGGCTACACCTTC